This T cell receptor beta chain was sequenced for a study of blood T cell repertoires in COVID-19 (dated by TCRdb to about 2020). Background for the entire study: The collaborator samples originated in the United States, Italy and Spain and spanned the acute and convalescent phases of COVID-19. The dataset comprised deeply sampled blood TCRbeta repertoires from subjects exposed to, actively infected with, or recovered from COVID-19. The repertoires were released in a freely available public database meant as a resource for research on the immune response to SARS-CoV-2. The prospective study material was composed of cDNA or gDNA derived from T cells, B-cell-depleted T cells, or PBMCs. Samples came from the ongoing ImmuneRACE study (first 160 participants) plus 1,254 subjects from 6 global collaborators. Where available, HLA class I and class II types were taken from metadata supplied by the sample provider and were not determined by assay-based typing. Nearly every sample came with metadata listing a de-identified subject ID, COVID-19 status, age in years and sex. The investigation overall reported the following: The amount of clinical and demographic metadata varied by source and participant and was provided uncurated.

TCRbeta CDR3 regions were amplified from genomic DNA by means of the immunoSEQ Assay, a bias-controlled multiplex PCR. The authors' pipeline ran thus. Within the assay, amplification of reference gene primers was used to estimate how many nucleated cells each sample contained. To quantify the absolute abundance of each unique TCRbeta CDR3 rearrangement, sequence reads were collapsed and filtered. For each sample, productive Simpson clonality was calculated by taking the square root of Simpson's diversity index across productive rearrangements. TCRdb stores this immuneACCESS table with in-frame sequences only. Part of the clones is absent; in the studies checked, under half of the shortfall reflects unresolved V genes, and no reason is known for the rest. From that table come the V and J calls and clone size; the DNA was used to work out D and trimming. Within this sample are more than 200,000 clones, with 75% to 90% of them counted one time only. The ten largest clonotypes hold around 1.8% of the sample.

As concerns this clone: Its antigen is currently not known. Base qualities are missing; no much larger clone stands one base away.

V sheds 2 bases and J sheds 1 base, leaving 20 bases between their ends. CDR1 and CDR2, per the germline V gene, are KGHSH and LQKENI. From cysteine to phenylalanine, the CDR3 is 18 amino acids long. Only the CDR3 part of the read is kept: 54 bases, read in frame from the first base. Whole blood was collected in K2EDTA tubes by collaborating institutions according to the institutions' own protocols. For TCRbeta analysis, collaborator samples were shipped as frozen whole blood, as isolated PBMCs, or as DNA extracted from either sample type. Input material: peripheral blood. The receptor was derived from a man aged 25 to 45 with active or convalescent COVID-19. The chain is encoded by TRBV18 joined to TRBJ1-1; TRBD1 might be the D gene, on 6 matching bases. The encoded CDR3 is CASSPRGRGGGANTEAFF. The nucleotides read TGTGCCAGCTCACCAAGAGGGAGAGGGGGTGGGGCGAACACTGAAGCTTTCTTT.